Detailed here is one T cell receptor (beta chain). Its matching antigen is unknown. Trimming stripped 2 bases from V and 2 bases from J, with 7 bases between. The germline V gene has CDR1 MNHEY and CDR2 SVGAGI. The CDR3 consists of 14 residues. The sample belongs to a study of response to subunit inactivated influenza vaccine. General study findings and limits: Authors suggested each seasonal flu vaccination may recruit only limited numbers of new T cells.

TCRdb itself ran the RT-PCR reads through MiXCR, one entry per CDR3 protein. The table includes approximately 680,000 distinct CDR3 sequences, approximately 14% detected once. This clonotype was sampled from a man aged 45-65 years who received an inactivated influenza vaccine. The genes are TRBV6-5 and TRBJ1-5; D is possibly TRBD1 (5 bases). The specimen comprised PBMCs from blood, sampled 11 to 12 days after vaccination. CDR3 in DNA: TGTGCCAGCAGTTACCAGGGCGGCAATCAGCCCCAGCATTTT. Amino acid sequence: CASSYQGGNQPQHF.